These T cell receptor beta chains were read from a single sample in a study of T cells in localized non-small cell lung cancer. TCRdb keeps only in-frame clones here, not all; method: immunoSEQ multiplex PCR. The sample has 70,000 to 90,000 clones, 75% to 85% seen once. The sequencing here drew on peripheral blood, taken before any cancer treatment. All receptors derive from a female donor of 60 years or more with stage I lung adenocarcinoma. The CDR3 runs from the conserved cysteine through the conserved F or W. A D gene is named only where the DNA matches it firmly. Only part of the rows carry a size: once, few, many, or a class if the clone is expanded.

v_call,d_call,j_call,clone_size,cdr3_nt,cdr3_aa
TRBV7-2,TRBD1,TRBJ1-2,-,TGTGCCAGCAGACCGCTTGGGACAGGGGGTATTGGCTACACCTTC,CASRPLGTGGIGYTF
TRBV7-9,TRBD2,TRBJ2-3,-,TGTGCCAGCAGCATCCGGGGGGGCCCCGCAGATACGCAGTATTTT,CASSIRGGPADTQYF
TRBV6-6,-,TRBJ1-5,-,TGTGCCAGCAGTTACGTAGATGGGAGCAATCAGCCCCAGCATTTT,CASSYVDGSNQPQHF
TRBV4-1,-,TRBJ1-1,-,TGCGCCAGCAGCCAAGATTGGGTCGTGGCGGGGACTGAAGCTTTCTTT,CASSQDWVVAGTEAFF
TRBV29-1,-,TRBJ1-2,-,TGCAGCGGGGGAGAGCTCTACGGCTACACCTTC,CSGGELYGYTF
TRBV6-5,-,TRBJ2-1,-,TGTGCCAGCAGTCCTACGGGGTCTGCCTACAATGAGCAGTTCTTC,CASSPTGSAYNEQFF
TRBV20-1,-,TRBJ2-3,-,TGCAGTGCTACCTCCTTCGATACGCAGTATTTT,CSATSFDTQYF
TRBV6-6,TRBD1,TRBJ1-2,-,TGTGCCAGCAGTCCCCCGGACAGGCCAGGCTATGGCTACACCTTC,CASSPPDRPGYGYTF
TRBV4-2,TRBD2,TRBJ2-2,few,TGTGCCAGCAGCCAAGAATCTACGGGAGGGGGCACCGGGGAGCTGTTTTTT,CASSQESTGGGTGELFF
TRBV7-2,-,TRBJ1-5,-,TGTGCCAGCAGCTTAAGGGCAGGGAGCAATCAGCCCCAGCATTTT,CASSLRAGSNQPQHF
TRBV19,TRBD1,TRBJ2-4,-,TGTGCCAGTACAAGGGACAGTGCGGCCAAAAACATTCAGTACTTC,CASTRDSAAKNIQYF
TRBV5-4,-,TRBJ2-3,-,TGTGCCAGCAGCTTGGGTTTAGGCCGGGCAGATACGCAGTATTTT,CASSLGLGRADTQYF
TRBV5-4,-,TRBJ1-3,-,TGTGCCAGCAGCTGGAACTCTGGAAACACCATATATTTT,CASSWNSGNTIYF
TRBV11-2,-,TRBJ1-6,-,TGTGCCAGCAGCTTGTTGAGGGCTCCAAGCAATTCACCCCTCCACTTT,CASSLLRAPSNSPLHF
TRBV6-6,-,TRBJ1-2,-,TGTGCCAGCAGTTACGGAGGGAACTATGGCTACACCTTC,CASSYGGNYGYTF
TRBV27,-,TRBJ2-5,-,TGTGCCAGCAGCTCGGGAGAAACAGGGTGGGAGACCCAGTACTTC,CASSSGETGWETQYF
TRBV5-1,-,TRBJ2-1,-,TGCGCCAGCAGCGCGGGACAGCTCGGAGACTACCATGAGCAGTTCTTC,CASSAGQLGDYHEQFF
TRBV7-9,-,TRBJ2-1,-,TGTGCCAGCAGCTTAGTCAAGGACGAGCAGTTCTTC,CASSLVKDEQFF
TRBV5-4,TRBD2,TRBJ2-5,-,TGTGCCAGCAGCTTGGGCGGGGGTCACCAAGAGACCCAGTACTTC,CASSLGGGHQETQYF
TRBV28,TRBD1,TRBJ1-5,-,TGTGCCAGTTTCCCGGGACAGGGGAAGTTTCAGCCCCAGCATTTT,CASFPGQGKFQPQHF
TRBV13,TRBD2,TRBJ2-3,-,TGTGCCAGCAGCCTTTGGACTAGCGGCCCTCGGGGCACAGATACGCAGTATTTT,CASSLWTSGPRGTDTQYF
TRBV2,TRBD2,TRBJ2-3,few,TGTGCCAGCAGTGAAGATTTAGCGGGTACGCAGTATTTT,CASSEDLAGTQYF
TRBV7-3,-,TRBJ2-3,once,TGTGCCAGCAGCTTAGGACGGGGCAGTGTCACAGATACGCAGTATTTT,CASSLGRGSVTDTQYF
TRBV9,-,TRBJ2-2,many,TGTGCCAGCAGCTCCCGCCGCGGGACACAGAACACCGGGGAGCTGTTTTTT,CASSSRRGTQNTGELFF
TRBV5-4,TRBD1,TRBJ2-7,once,TGTGCCAGCAGCGCGCCCGGGACAGGGTCTCTCGAGCAGTACTTC,CASSAPGTGSLEQYF
TRBV6-1,-,TRBJ1-1,-,TGTGCCAGCAGTAGGATGCCCCTACAGGACACTGAAGCTTTCTTT,CASSRMPLQDTEAFF
TRBV13,-,TRBJ2-6,-,TGTGCCAGCAGCTCGAGGCGGGTAGAAACAGGGTCGGGGGCCAACGTCCTGACTTTC,CASSSRRVETGSGANVLTF
TRBV20-1,-,TRBJ2-7,-,TGCAGTGCCTGGGAGGAGGACGAGCAGTACTTC,CSAWEEDEQYF
TRBV9,-,TRBJ2-1,-,TGTGCCAGCAGCGTAGGGTTGAGTGTGCAAAATGAGCAGTTCTTC,CASSVGLSVQNEQFF
TRBV19,TRBD1,TRBJ2-4,-,TGTGCCAGTGGCTTCCGGGACAGGGGCCGCGAGTACTTC,CASGFRDRGREYF
TRBV6-5,-,TRBJ2-7,once,TGTGCCAGCCGTATCAACCGGGAGTCCCCTCAGCAGTACTTC,CASRINRESPQQYF
TRBV29-1,TRBD1,TRBJ1-2,once,TGCAGCGTTACCTTGGCAGGGGGTTACTATGGCTACACCTTC,CSVTLAGGYYGYTF
TRBV18,-,TRBJ1-5,-,TGTGCCAGCTCCCATTGGGGGAGCAATCAGCCCCAGCATTTT,CASSHWGSNQPQHF
TRBV5-6,-,TRBJ2-7,-,TGTGCCAGCAGCTTGGGGTATGACAACTCCTACGAGCAGTACTTC,CASSLGYDNSYEQYF